The 3 T cell receptor beta chains below were found in one sample sequenced in a study of human T cells and chemical hapten exposure. Time point noted: pre-sensitization, week 0. Treatment: therapeutic diphenylcyclopropenone sensitization with weekly scalp DPC. One entry per CDR3 protein results from TCRdb running MiXCR on the RACE reads. The sample yields approximately 60,000 distinct CDR3 sequences, about 11% seen once. This specimen consisted of whole blood, obtained in connection with sensitization to the hapten diphenylcyclopropenone (DPC). These receptor sequences come from a woman in her thirties or forties with alopecia areata. Some clones in this sample may be carry-over from other donors' samples.

In its sample, this clonotype was seen a few times. The gene calls are TRBV9 and TRBJ2-7; 7 positions agree with TRBD2. The CDR3 sequence is 15 residues long. Trimming took 4 bases from V and 6 from J; bases not matched to a gene: 13. Germline V CDR1 and CDR2: SGDLS, YYNGEE. CDR3 DNA: TGTGCCAGCAGCCCCGACTCCCGCGGCGGGAGCGAGCAGTACTTC. It specifies CASSPDSRGGSEQYF.

This clonotype was recorded a few times. This may be a read error, as it is one base from a much larger clone. The rearrangement uses TRBV6-2 or TRBV6-3 and TRBJ1-1; 7 nucleotides agree with TRBD1. Trimming took 6 bases from V and 1 from J; bases not matched to a gene: 2. Germline V gene sequence: CDR1 MNHEY, CDR2 SVGEGT. This CDR3 spans 13 amino acids. CDR3 residues: CASSWTGNTEAFF. The CDR3 DNA sequence: TGTGCCAGCAGCTGGACAGGGAACACTGAAGCTTTCTTT.

In this sample, this clonotype turned up a few times. This rearrangement joins TRBV3-1 to TRBJ1-2; D is undetermined. Germline CDR1 and CDR2: LGHDT and YNNKEL (reference sequence). V lost 5 bases and J lost 6, with 7 bases in between. The CDR3 has 11 amino acids. CDR3 DNA sequence: TGTGCCAGCAGCTGGACGGATGGCTACACCTTC. This translates into CASSWTDGYTF. Together with reference TRBV3-1 and TRBJ1-2, the CDR3 gives the full variable domain: DTAVSQTPKYLVTQMGNDKSIKCEQNLGHDTMYWYKQDSKKFLKIMFSYNNKELIINETVPNRFSPKSPDKAHLNLHINSLELGDSAVYFCASSWTDGYTFGSGTRLTVV.